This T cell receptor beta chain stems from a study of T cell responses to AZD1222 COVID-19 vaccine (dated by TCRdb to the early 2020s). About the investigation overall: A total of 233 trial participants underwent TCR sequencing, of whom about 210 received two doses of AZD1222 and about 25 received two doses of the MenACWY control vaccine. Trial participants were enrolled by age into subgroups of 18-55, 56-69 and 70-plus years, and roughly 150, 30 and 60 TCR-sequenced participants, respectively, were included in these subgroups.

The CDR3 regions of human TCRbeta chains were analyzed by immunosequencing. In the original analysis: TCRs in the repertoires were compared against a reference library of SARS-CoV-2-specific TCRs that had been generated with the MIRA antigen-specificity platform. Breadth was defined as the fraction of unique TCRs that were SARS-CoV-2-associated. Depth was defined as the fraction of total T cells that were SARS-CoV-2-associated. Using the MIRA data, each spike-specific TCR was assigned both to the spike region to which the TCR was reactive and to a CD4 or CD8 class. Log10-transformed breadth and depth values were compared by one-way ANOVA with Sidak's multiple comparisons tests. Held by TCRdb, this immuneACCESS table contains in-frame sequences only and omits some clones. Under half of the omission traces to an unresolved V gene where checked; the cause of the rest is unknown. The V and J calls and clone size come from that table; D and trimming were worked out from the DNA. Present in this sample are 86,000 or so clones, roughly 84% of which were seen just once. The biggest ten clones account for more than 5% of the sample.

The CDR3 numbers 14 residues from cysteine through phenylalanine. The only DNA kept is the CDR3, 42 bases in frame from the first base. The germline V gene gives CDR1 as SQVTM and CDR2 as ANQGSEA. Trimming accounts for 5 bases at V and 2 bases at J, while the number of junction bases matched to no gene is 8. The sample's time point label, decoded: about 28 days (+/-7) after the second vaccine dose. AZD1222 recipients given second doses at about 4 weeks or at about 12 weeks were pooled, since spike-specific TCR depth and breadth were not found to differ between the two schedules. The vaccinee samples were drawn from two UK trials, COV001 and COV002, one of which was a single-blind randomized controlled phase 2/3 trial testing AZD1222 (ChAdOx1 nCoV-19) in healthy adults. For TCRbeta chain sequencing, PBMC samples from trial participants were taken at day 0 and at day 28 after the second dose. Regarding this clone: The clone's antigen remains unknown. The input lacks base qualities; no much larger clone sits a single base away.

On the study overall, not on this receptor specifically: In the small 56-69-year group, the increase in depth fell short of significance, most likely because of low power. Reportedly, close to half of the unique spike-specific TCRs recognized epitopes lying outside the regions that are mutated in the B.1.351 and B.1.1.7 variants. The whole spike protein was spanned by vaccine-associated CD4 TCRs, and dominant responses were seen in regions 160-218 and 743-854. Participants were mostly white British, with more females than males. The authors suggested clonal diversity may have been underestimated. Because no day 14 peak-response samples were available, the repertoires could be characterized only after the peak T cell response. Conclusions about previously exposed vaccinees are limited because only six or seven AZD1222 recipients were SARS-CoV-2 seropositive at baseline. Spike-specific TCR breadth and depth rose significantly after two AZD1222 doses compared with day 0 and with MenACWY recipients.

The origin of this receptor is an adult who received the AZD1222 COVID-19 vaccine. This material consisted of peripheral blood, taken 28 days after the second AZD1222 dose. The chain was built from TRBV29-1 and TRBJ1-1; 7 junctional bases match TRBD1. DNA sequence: TGCAGCGTTCTTGACAGGGTCCCTAACACTGAAGCTTTCTTT. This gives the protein CSVLDRVPNTEAFF.